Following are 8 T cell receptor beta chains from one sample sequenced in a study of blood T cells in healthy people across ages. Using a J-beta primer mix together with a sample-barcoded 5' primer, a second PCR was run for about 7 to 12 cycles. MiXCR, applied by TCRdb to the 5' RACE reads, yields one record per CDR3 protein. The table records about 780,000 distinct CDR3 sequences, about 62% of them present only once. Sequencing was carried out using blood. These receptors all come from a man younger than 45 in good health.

CDR3 amino acids: CSARGRGMDTQYF. The CDR3 DNA reads TGCAGTGCTAGAGGGAGAGGCATGGATACGCAGTATTTT. The genes are TRBV20-1 and TRBJ2-3; unclear D gene. V was pared by 1 base and J by 6 bases, with 11 bases between. Germline values: CDR1 DFQATT, CDR2 SNEGSKA (reference sequence). The CDR3 spans 13 residues.

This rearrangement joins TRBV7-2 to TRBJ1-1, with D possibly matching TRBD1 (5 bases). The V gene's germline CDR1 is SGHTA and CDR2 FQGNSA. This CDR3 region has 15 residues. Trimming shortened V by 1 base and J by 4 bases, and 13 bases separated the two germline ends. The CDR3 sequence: CASSLVAGVSTEAFF. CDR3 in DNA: TGTGCCAGCAGCTTAGTGGCGGGGGTGAGCACTGAAGCTTTCTTT.

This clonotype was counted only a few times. CDR3 protein: CASSQSMYEQYF. The CDR3 DNA follows: TGTGCCAGCAGCCAAAGCATGTACGAGCAGTACTTC. The chain has TRBV3-1 and TRBJ2-4; D is undetermined. The J call may be mistaken, given a closer DNA end match to TRBJ2-7. CDR1 and CDR2 from the germline V gene are LGHDT and YNNKEL (reference sequence). The CDR3 contains 12 residues.

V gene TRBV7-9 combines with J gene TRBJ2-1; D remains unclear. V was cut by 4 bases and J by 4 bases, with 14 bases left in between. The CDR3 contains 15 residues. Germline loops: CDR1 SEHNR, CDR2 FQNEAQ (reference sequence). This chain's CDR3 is CASSYSGRPYNEQFF. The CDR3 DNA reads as TGTGCCAGCAGCTATTCTGGCAGGCCGTACAATGAGCAGTTCTTC.

The CDR3 loop reads CASSRTPGYNEQFF. CDR3 DNA sequence: TGTGCCAGCAGTAGAACACCAGGCTACAATGAGCAGTTCTTC. The rearrangement links TRBV27 to TRBJ2-1; D is unresolved. Germline V lookup: CDR1 MNHEY, CDR2 SMNVEV (reference sequence). This CDR3 is 14 amino acids long. The V gene lost 5 bases and the J gene lost 3 bases, with 11 bases spanning the gap.

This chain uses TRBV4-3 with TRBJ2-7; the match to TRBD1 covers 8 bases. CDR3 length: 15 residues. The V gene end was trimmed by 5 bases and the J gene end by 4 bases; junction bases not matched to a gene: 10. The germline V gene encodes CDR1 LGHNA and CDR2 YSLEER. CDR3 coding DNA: TGCGCCAGCAGCTTCTCCCAGGGGGCAGCGTACGAGCAGTACTTC. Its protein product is CASSFSQGAAYEQYF.

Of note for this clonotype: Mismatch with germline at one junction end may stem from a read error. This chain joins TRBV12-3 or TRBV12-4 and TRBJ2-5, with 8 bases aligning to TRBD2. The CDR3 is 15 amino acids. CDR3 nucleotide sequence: TGTGCCAGCAGTTCCTTAACGGGGGGGGAAGAGACCCAGTCCTTC. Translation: CASSSLTGGEETQSF.

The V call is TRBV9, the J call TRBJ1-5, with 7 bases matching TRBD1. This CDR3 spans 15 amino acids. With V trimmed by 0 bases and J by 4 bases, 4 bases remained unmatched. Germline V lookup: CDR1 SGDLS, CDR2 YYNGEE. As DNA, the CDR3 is TGTGCCAGCAGCGTAGGGGGCAGGGGGAATCAGCCCCAGCATTTT. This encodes CASSVGGRGNQPQHF.